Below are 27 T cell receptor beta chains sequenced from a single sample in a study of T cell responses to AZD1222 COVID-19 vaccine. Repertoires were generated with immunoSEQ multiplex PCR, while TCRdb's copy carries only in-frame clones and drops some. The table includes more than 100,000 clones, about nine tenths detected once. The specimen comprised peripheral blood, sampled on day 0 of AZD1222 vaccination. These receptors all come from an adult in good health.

The CDR3 is CAISQRRGETQYF. The CDR3 DNA follows: TGTGCCATCAGTCAACGGAGAGGAGAGACCCAGTACTTC. The J gene is TRBJ2-5, the V gene TRBV10-3; D gene uncertain. V was cut by 5 bases and J by 4 bases, with 11 bases left in between. Germline assignment: CDR1 ENHRY and CDR2 SYGVKD. The CDR3 runs 13 residues.

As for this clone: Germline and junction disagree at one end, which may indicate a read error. Here the CDR3 DNA reads TGTGCTAGCAGCTCTGTAGCGGGAGGCACCGGGGAGCTGTTTTTT. It encodes CASSSVAGGTGELFF. The chain links TRBV7-7 to TRBJ2-2; TRBD2 agrees at 10 bases. This CDR3 has 15 residues. Germline V gene sequence: CDR1 SSHAT, CDR2 FNYEAQ (reference sequence).

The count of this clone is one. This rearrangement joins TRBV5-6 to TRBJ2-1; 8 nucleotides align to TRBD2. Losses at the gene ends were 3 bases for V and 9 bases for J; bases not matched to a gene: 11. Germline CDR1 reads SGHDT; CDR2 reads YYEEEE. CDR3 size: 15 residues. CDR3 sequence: CASSWGGGLVGEQFF. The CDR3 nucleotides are TGTGCCAGCAGCTGGGGAGGGGGACTAGTTGGTGAGCAGTTCTTC.

The CDR3: CASSPTGTAFYEQYF. The CDR3 DNA reads as TGTGCCAGCTCACCAACCGGGACAGCCTTTTACGAGCAGTACTTC. V usage is TRBV18 and J usage is TRBJ2-7; 7 nucleotides match TRBD1. The germline gives CDR1 KGHSH, CDR2 LQKENI. This CDR3 has 15 residues. Trimming at V came to 2 bases and at J to 4 bases, leaving 8 bases not matched to a gene. Complete variable domain (other parts from reference TRBV18 and TRBJ2-7): NAGVMQNPRHLVRRRGQEARLRCSPMKGHSHVYWYRQLPEEGLKFMVYLQKENIIDESGMPKERFSAEFPKEGPSILRIQQVVRGDSAAYFCASSPTGTAFYEQYFGPGTRLTVT.

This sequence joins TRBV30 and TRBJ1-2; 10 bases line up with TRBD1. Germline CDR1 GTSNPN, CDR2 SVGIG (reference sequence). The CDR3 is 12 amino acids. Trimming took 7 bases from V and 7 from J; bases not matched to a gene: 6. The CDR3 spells CASLTGGGGYTF. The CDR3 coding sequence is TGTGCCTCCCTGACAGGGGGCGGTGGCTACACCTTC.

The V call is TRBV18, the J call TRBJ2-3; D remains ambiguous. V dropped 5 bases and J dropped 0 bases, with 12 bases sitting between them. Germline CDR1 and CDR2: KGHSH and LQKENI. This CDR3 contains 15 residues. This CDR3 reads CASSDQAQSTDTQYF. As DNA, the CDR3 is TGTGCCAGCTCAGACCAGGCCCAGAGCACAGATACGCAGTATTTT.

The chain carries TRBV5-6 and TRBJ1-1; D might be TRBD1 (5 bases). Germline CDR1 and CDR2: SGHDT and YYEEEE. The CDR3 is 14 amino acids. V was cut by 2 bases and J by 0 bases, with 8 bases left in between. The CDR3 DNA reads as TGTGCCAGCAGCTTTGGGGCCATGAACACTGAAGCTTTCTTT. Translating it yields CASSFGAMNTEAFF.

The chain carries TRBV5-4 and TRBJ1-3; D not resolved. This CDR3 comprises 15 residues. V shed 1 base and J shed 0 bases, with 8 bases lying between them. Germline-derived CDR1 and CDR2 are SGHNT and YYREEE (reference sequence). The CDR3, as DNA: TGTGCCAGCAGCTTGAAGGGCGGCTCTGGAAACACCATATATTTT. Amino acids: CASSLKGGSGNTIYF.

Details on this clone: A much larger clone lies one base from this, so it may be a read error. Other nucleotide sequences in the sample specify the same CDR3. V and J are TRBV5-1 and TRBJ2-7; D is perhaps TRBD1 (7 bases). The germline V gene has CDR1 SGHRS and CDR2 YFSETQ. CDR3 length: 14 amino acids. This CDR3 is CASSLRDSQLEQYF. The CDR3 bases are TGCGCTAGCAGCTTGCGGGACAGTCAACTGGAGCAGTACTTC.

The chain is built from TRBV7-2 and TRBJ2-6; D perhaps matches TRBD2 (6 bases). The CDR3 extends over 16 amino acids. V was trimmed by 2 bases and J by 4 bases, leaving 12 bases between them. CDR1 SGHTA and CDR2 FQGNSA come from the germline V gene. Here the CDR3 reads CASSLFGGAGANVLTF. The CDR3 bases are TGTGCCAGCAGCTTATTCGGGGGAGCCGGGGCCAACGTCCTGACTTTC.

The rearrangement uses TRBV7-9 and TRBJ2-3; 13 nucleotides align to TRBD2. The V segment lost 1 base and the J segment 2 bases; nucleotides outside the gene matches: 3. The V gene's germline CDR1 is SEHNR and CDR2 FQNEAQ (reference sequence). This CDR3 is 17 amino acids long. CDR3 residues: CASSLGGLAGSTDTQYF. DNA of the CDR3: TGTGCCAGCAGCTTAGGGGGACTAGCGGGGTCCACAGATACGCAGTATTTT.

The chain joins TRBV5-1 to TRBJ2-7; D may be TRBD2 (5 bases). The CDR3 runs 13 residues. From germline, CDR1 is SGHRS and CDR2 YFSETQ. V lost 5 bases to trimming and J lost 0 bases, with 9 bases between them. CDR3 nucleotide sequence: TGCGCCAGCAGGATGGGGAGCTCCTACGAGCAGTACTTC. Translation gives CASRMGSSYEQYF.

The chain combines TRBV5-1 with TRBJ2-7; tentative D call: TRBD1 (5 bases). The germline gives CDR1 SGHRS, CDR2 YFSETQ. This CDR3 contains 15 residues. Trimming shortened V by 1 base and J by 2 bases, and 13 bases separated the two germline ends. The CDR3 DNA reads TGCGCCAGCAGCTTGAAAGATACAGGACCCTACGAGCAGTACTTC. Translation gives CASSLKDTGPYEQYF.

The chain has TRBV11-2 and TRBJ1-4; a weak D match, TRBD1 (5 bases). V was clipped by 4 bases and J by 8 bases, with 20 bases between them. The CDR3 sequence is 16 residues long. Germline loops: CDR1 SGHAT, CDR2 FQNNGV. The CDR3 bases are TGTGCCAGCAGCTCCCATAGCGGGACGCAGGGCGAAAAACTGTTTTTT. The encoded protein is CASSSHSGTQGEKLFF.

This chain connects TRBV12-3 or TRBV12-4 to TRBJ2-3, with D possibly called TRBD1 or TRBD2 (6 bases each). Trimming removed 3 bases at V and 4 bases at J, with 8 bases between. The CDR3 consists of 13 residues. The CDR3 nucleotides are TGTGCCAGCAGTTTTAGGGGGGCAGATACGCAGTATTTT. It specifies CASSFRGADTQYF.

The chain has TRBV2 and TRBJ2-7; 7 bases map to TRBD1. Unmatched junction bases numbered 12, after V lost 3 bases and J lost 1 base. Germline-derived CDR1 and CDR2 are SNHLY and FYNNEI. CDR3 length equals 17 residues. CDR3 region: CASSDVVRGTESYEQYF. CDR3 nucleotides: TGTGCCAGCAGTGATGTAGTTAGGGGGACAGAGTCCTACGAGCAGTACTTC.

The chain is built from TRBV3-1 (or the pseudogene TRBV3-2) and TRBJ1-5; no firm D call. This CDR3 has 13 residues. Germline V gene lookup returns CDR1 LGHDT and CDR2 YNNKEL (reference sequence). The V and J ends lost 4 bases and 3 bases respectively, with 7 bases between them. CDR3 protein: CASSLLINQPQHF. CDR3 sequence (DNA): TGTGCCAGCAGCCTGCTGATCAATCAGCCCCAGCATTTT.

The CDR3 sequence is CARSFTGKGFF. DNA of the CDR3: TGTGCCAGAAGCTTCACGGGGAAGGGGTTCTTC. This chain links TRBV5-3 with TRBJ2-1, with D possibly TRBD2 on 5 matching bases. TRBV5-3 is placed among ORFs of uncertain function. This CDR3 comprises 11 residues. V lost 2 bases and J lost 15, with 12 bases in between.

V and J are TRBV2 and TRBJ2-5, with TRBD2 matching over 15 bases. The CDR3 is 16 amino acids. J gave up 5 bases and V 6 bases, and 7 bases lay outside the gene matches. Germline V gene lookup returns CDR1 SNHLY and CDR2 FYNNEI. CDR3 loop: CASSPGLAGGLETQYF. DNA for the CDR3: TGTGCCAGCAGCCCGGGACTAGCGGGAGGACTGGAGACCCAGTACTTC.

In DNA, the CDR3 is TGTGCCAGCAGCCTCAGGGTACAACTTTACAATGAGCAGTTCTTC. Amino acid sequence: CASSLRVQLYNEQFF. The J gene is TRBJ2-1, the V gene TRBV11-2; tentatively, D is TRBD1 (5 bases). Germline V gene data show CDR1 as SGHAT and CDR2 as FQNNGV. The CDR3 extends over 15 amino acids. Deletions cut 5 bases from V and 4 bases from J, with 15 bases between. Variable domain in full (rest from reference TRBV11-2 and TRBJ2-1): EAGVAQSPRYKIIEKRQSVAFWCNPISGHATLYWYQQILGQGPKLLIQFQNNGVVDDSQLPKDRFSAERLKGVDSTLKIQPAKLEDSAVYLCASSLRVQLYNEQFFGPGTRLTVL.

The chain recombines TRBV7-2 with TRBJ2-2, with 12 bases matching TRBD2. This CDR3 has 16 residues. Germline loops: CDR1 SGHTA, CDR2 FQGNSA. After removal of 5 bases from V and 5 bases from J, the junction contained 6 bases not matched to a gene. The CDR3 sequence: CASSASGLAGTGELFF. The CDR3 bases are TGTGCCAGCAGCGCCTCCGGACTAGCGGGAACCGGGGAGCTGTTTTTT.

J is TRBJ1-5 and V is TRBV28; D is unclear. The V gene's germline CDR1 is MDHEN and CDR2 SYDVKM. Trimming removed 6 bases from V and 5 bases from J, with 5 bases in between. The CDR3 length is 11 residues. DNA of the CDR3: TGTGCCAGCAGCACACATCAGCCCCAGCATTTT. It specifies CASSTHQPQHF.

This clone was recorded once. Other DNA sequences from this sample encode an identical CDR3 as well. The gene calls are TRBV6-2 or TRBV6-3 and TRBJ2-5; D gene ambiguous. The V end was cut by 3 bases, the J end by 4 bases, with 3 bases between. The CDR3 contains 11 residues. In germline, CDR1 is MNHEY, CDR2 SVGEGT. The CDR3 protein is CASSYGETQYF. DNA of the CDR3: TGTGCCAGCAGTTATGGAGAGACCCAGTACTTC.

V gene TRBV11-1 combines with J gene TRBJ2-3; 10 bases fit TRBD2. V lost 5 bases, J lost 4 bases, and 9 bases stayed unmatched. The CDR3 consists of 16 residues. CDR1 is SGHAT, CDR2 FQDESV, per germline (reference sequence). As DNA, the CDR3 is TGTGCCAGCAGCACAGGACTAGCGGAGCATCCAGATACGCAGTATTTT. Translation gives CASSTGLAEHPDTQYF.

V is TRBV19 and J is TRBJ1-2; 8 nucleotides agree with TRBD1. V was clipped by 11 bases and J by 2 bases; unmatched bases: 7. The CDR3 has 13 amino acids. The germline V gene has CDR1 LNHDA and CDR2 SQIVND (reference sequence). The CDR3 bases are TGTGCCTCCAAAAGGACAGGGAACTATGGCTACACCTTC. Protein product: CASKRTGNYGYTF.

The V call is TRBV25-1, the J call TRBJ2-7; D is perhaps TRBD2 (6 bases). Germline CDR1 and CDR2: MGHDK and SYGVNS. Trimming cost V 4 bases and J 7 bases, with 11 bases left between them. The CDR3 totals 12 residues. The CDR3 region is CASSGGTREQYF. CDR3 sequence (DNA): TGTGCCAGCAGTGGGGGGACTCGGGAGCAGTACTTC.

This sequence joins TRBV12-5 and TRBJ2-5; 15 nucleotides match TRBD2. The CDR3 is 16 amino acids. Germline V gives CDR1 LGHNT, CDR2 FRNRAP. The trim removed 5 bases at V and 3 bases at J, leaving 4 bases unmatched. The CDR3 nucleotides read TGTGCTAGTGGTACGGGACTAGCGGGAGGCAAAGAGACCCAGTACTTC. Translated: CASGTGLAGGKETQYF.